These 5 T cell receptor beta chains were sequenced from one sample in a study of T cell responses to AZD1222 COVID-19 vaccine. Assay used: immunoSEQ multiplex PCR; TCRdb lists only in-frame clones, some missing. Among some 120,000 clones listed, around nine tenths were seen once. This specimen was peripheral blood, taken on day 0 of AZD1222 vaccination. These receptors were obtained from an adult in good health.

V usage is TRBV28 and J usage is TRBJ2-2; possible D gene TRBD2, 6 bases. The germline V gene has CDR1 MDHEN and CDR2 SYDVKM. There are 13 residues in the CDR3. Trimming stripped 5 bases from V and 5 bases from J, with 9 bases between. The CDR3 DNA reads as TGTGCCAGCAGTGGTGGAGGGACCGGGGAGCTGTTTTTT. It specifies CASSGGGTGELFF.

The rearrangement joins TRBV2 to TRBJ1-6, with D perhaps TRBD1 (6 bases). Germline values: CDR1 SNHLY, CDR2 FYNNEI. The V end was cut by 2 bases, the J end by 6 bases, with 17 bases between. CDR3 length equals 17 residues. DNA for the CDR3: TGTGCCAGCAGTGAATTGGGCCAGACAGGTTTTAATTCACCCCTCCACTTT. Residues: CASSELGQTGFNSPLHF.

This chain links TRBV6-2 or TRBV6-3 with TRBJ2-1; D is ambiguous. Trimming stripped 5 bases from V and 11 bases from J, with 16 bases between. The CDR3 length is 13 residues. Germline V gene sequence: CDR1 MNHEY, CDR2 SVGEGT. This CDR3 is CASSPLAPGQQFF. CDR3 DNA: TGTGCCAGCAGTCCCCTGGCGCCAGGACAGCAGTTCTTC.

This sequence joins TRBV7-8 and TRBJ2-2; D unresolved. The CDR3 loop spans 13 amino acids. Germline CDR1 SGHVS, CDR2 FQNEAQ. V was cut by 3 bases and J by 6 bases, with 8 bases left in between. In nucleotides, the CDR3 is TGTGCCAGCAGCTTGCTGGGCCCCGGGGAGCTGTTTTTT. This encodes CASSLLGPGELFF.

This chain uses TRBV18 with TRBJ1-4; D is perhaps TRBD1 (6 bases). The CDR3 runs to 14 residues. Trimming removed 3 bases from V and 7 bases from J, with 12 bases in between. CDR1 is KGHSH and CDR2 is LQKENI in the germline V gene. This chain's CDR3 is CASSPTGLVEKLFF. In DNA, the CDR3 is TGTGCCAGCTCACCCACAGGGTTGGTTGAAAAACTGTTTTTT.